By frequency in the sample, the clone carrying this T cell receptor (beta chain) is medium-sized. The sample comes from a study of neurological immune-mediated disorders. Sorted libraries drew on approximately 940,000 CD4+ or CD8+ T cells. From the 5' RACE reads, TCRdb called clonotypes with MiXCR, one entry per CDR3 protein. The sample lists roughly 20,000 distinct CDR3 sequences, roughly 17% seen once, with 7.5% in the top ten. The CDR3 has 14 amino acids. Trimming left V 5 bases short and J 7 bases short, with 17 bases between. The germline V gene has CDR1 LNHNV and CDR2 YYDKDF (reference sequence).

The sequence was collected from a woman aged 18-30 years with multiple sclerosis. The sample was CD8+ T cells from blood. This chain connects TRBV15 to TRBJ1-1; possible D gene TRBD1, 5 bases. Here the CDR3 DNA reads TGTGCCACCAGCCGTCAGAATATAGACAGTGAAGCTTTCTTT. Encoded protein: CATSRQNIDSEAFF. Drawing the rest from reference TRBV15 and TRBJ1-1, the complete variable domain is DAMVIQNPRYQVTQFGKPVTLSCSQTLNHNVMYWYQQKSSQAPKLLFHYYDKDFNNEADTPDNFQSRRPNTSFCFLDIRSPGLGDTAMYLCATSRQNIDSEAFFGQGTRLTVV.